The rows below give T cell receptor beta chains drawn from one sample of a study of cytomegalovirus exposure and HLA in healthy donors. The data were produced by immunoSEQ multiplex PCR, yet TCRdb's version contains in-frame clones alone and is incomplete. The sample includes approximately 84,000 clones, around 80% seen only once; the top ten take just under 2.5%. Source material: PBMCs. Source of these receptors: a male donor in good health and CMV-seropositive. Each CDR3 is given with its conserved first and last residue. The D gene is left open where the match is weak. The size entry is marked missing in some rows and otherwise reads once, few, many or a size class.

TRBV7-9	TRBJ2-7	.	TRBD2	CASSLVAGGTYEQYF	TGTGCCAGCAGCTTAGTAGCGGGAGGTACCTACGAGCAGTACTTC
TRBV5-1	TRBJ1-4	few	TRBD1	CASSIRQGGTNEKLFF	TGCGCCAGCAGCATTCGACAGGGAGGAACTAATGAAAAACTGTTTTTT
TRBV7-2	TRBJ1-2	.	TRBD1	CASTTDRGPYGYTF	TGTGCCAGCACCACCGACAGGGGGCCCTATGGCTACACCTTC
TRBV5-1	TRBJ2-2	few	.	CASSKDSNTGELFF	TGCGCCAGCAGCAAAGACAGTAACACCGGGGAGCTGTTTTTT
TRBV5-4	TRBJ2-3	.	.	CASSLAALRSTDTQYF	TGTGCCAGCAGCTTGGCCGCCCTTCGGAGTACAGATACGCAGTATTTT
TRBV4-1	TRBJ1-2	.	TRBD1	CASSQLRGRNGYTF	TGCGCCAGCAGCCAGCTCAGGGGGAGGAATGGCTACACCTTC
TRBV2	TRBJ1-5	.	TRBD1	CASSEARTGGNQPQHF	TGTGCCAGCAGTGAAGCTAGAACAGGGGGCAATCAGCCCCAGCATTTT
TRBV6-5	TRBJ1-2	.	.	CAIRGGSDYGYTF	TGTGCCATCCGCGGGGGCAGTGACTATGGCTACACCTTC
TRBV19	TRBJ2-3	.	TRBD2	CASRGRGTSTDTQYF	TGTGCCAGTAGAGGGAGGGGCACAAGCACAGATACGCAGTATTTT
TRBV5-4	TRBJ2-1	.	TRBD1	CASSLGRQGYNEQFF	TGTGCCAGCAGCTTGGGGCGACAGGGGTACAATGAGCAGTTCTTC
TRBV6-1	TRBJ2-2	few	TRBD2	CASSEASGSTGELFF	TGTGCCAGCAGTGAAGCTAGCGGGAGCACCGGGGAGCTGTTTTTT
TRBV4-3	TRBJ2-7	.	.	CASSQELPSYEQYF	TGCGCCAGCAGCCAAGAGCTACCCTCCTACGAGCAGTACTTC
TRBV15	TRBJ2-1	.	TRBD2	CATSSGSSYNEQFF	TGTGCCACGTCTAGCGGGAGCTCCTACAATGAGCAGTTCTTC
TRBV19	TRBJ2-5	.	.	CASSIRQGAGQETQYF	TGTGCCAGTAGTATACGACAGGGAGCGGGTCAAGAGACCCAGTACTTC
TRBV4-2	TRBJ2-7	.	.	CASSQVSTTGLEQYF	TGTGCCAGCAGCCAAGTCTCAACTACTGGGTTGGAGCAGTACTTC
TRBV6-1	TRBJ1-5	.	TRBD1	CASRTGTASNQPQHF	TGTGCCAGCAGAACCGGGACAGCTAGCAATCAGCCCCAGCATTTT
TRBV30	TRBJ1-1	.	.	CACQGQTGAFF	TGTGCCTGCCAAGGACAGACCGGAGCTTTCTTT
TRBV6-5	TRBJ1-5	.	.	CASSYAGNQPQHF	TGTGCCAGCAGTTACGCGGGAAATCAGCCCCAGCATTTT
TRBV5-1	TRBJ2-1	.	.	CASSLESRNNEQFF	TGCGCCAGCAGCTTGGAGAGTAGAAACAATGAGCAGTTCTTC
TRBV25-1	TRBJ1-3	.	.	CASSDPDKQGTGNTIYF	TGTGCCAGCAGTGATCCAGACAAACAGGGCACTGGAAACACCATATATTTT
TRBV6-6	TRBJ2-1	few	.	CASSSTRAPPHEQFF	TGTGCCAGCAGTTCGACGAGGGCCCCACCACATGAGCAGTTCTTC
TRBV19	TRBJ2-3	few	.	CASSNLLADTQYF	TGTGCCAGTAGTAACCTACTAGCAGATACGCAGTATTTT
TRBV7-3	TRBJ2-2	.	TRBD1	CASRDRDRATGELFF	TGTGCCAGCAGAGACCGGGACAGGGCGACCGGGGAGCTGTTTTTT
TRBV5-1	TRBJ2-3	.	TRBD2	CASSTPSGSDTQYF	TGCGCCAGCAGCACCCCTAGCGGATCAGATACGCAGTATTTT
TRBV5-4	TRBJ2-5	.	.	CASSLRGGQETQYF	TGTGCCAGCAGCTTGCGAGGGGGCCAAGAGACCCAGTACTTC
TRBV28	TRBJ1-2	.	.	CASSPHGGRSNYGYTF	TGTGCCAGCAGCCCCCATGGAGGACGGAGTAACTATGGCTACACCTTC
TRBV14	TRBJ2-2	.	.	CASSQATGAGELFF	TGTGCCAGCAGCCAAGCCACGGGGGCCGGGGAGCTGTTTTTT
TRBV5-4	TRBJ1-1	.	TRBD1	CASSSGLTGTTEAFF	TGTGCCAGCAGCTCCGGGCTGACAGGGACGACTGAAGCTTTCTTT
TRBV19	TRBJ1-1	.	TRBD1	CASSIGRDRRVITEAFF	TGTGCCAGTAGTATAGGTCGGGACAGAAGAGTGATCACTGAAGCTTTCTTT
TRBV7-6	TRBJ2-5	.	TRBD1	CASSLGDRGRETQYF	TGTGCCAGCAGCTTAGGGGACAGGGGGAGGGAGACCCAGTACTTC
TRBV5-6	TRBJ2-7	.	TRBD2	CASSLEAGGVAYEQYF	TGTGCCAGCAGCTTGGAGGCGGGAGGGGTCGCCTACGAGCAGTACTTC
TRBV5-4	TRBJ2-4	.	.	CASSSTNAKNIQYF	TGTGCCAGCAGTTCAACAAATGCCAAAAACATTCAGTACTTC
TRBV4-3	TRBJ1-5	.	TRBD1	CASSQEAGGQPQHF	TGCGCCAGCAGCCAAGAGGCAGGGGGTCAGCCCCAGCATTTT
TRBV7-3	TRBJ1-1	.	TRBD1	CASSLQGALTEAFF	TGTGCCAGCAGCTTACAGGGGGCGCTTACTGAAGCTTTCTTT
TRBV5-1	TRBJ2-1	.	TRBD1	CASSLRQGGGNEQFF	TGCGCCAGCAGCTTGAGACAGGGGGGAGGCAATGAGCAGTTCTTC
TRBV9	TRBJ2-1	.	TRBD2	CASSVRSGSSYNEQFF	TGTGCCAGCAGCGTACGTAGCGGGAGTTCCTACAATGAGCAGTTCTTC
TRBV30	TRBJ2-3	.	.	CAWTRRRGDTQYF	TGTGCCTGGACCCGTAGGAGGGGTGATACGCAGTATTTT
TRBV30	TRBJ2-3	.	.	CAWESGSTDTQYF	TGTGCCTGGGAATCCGGTAGCACAGATACGCAGTATTTT
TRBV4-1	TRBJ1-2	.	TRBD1	CASSQLQGAYGYTF	TGCGCCAGCAGCCAATTGCAGGGGGCCTATGGCTACACCTTC
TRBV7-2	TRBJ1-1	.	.	CASSLLARNSEAFF	TGTGCCAGCAGCTTATTGGCCAGGAACTCTGAAGCTTTCTTT
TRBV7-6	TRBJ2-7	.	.	CASSLAPWQAGQYF	TGTGCCAGCAGCTTAGCCCCCTGGCAGGCAGGGCAGTACTTC